A single sample is the source of the 27 T cell receptor beta chains below, sequenced in a study of monozygotic twins with inflammatory bowel disease. With the 5' RACE reads reprocessed, TCRdb shows one record per CDR3 protein and no DNA. The table lists about 420,000 distinct CDR3 sequences. The specimen sequenced was blood. These receptors were taken from a human donor with ulcerative colitis or Crohn's disease, or a healthy co-twin of an affected twin (not recorded which).

The CDR3 sequence: CASSFKGAAEKLFF. This rearrangement joins TRBV7-9 to TRBJ1-4; the TRBD1 assignment by TCRdb is unverifiable without DNA. The CDR3 length is 14 residues. The germline CDR1 and CDR2 sequences are SEHNR and FQNEAQ (reference sequence).

The J gene is TRBJ1-2, the V gene TRBV5-1; TCRdb selects TRBD1, and the lack of DNA leaves this call unchecked. This CDR3 spans 14 amino acids. Germline V gives CDR1 SGHRS, CDR2 YFSETQ. The chain's CDR3 is CASSPTGINYGYTF.

This chain links TRBV7-8 with TRBJ2-7; checking the TCRdb D call of TRBD1 is not possible without DNA. This CDR3 spans 14 amino acids. Germline CDR1 and CDR2: SGHVS and FQNEAQ. The CDR3 loop reads CASSRPSGAYEQYF.

The chain joins TRBV19 to TRBJ2-7; TCRdb calls TRBD1, which cannot be checked without DNA. CDR3 size: 18 residues. Germline CDR1 and CDR2: LNHDA and SQIVND (reference sequence). The CDR3 sequence: CASSISLRGRDRPYEQYF.

This sequence joins TRBV7-2 and TRBJ1-2; TCRdb's D call of TRBD1 is untestable without DNA. CDR3 length: 13 amino acids. CDR1 and CDR2 (germline): SGHTA, FQGNSA. The CDR3 spells CASNGGAIGGYTF.

CDR3: CSALGTGPGGRSYNEQFF. This chain links TRBV20-1 with TRBJ2-1; the TCRdb call, TRBD1, lacks DNA for checking. The CDR3 is made up of 18 amino acids. In germline, CDR1 is DFQATT, CDR2 SNEGSKA (reference sequence).

The rearrangement uses TRBV6-5 and TRBJ2-1; the TRBD1 assignment by TCRdb is unverifiable without DNA. The germline V gene has CDR1 MNHEY and CDR2 SVGAGI. The CDR3 is made up of 17 amino acids. The CDR3 region is CASSYSKPRAFANEQFF.

The chain joins TRBV5-4 to TRBJ2-7. CDR3 length equals 13 residues. Germline V gene sequence: CDR1 SGHNT, CDR2 YYREEE (reference sequence). The CDR3 loop is CASSPKIGYEQYF.

This sequence joins TRBV6-1 and TRBJ2-3; the TCRdb D gene call, TRBD2, has no DNA to confirm it. From germline, CDR1 is MNHNS and CDR2 SASEGT. The CDR3 length is 16 residues. This CDR3 reads CASTRALAAHTDTQYF.

The chain couples TRBV5-1 to TRBJ1-5. Germline V CDR1 and CDR2: SGHRS, YFSETQ. The CDR3 has 13 residues. The chain's CDR3 is CASSLAPDQPQHF.

The chain joins TRBV6-1 to TRBJ1-2. Per germline, CDR1 MNHNS and CDR2 SASEGT. The CDR3 is made up of 13 amino acids. CDR3 amino acids: CASSGGTYYGYTF.

This chain joins TRBV15 and TRBJ1-1. Germline V gene data show CDR1 as LNHNV and CDR2 as YYDKDF (reference sequence). The CDR3 totals 15 residues. CDR3 loop: CATSRVARANTEAFF.

V is TRBV3-1 and J is TRBJ1-6; the TRBD1 assignment by TCRdb is unverifiable without DNA. Per germline, CDR1 LGHDT and CDR2 YNNKEL (reference sequence). The CDR3 loop spans 16 amino acids. The CDR3 is CASSQDQGAKGGTLHF.

CDR3 protein: CASSPPSGASYEQYF. V usage is TRBV7-2 and J usage is TRBJ2-7; with no DNA, the TCRdb D assignment of TRBD2 cannot be verified. This CDR3 has 15 amino acids. Germline V gene data show CDR1 as SGHTA and CDR2 as FQGNSA.

The chain links TRBV20-1 to TRBJ2-1. The germline V gene has CDR1 DFQATT and CDR2 SNEGSKA (reference sequence). This CDR3 is built from 13 residues. The CDR3 loop is CSARDSATAEQFF.

The J gene is TRBJ1-1, the V gene TRBV24-1. Germline CDR1 reads KGHDR; CDR2 reads SFDVKD. The CDR3 loop spans 14 amino acids. The chain's CDR3 is CATSAAGRDSGAFF.

The chain couples TRBV7-3 to TRBJ2-1; lacking DNA, the TRBD2 call made by TCRdb goes unchecked. Germline CDR1 and CDR2: SGHTA and FQGTGA. CDR3 length: 15 residues. The CDR3 is CASSTRLAGVNEQFF.

This chain links TRBV6-2 or TRBV6-3 with TRBJ2-4; TCRdb's D call of TRBD2 is untestable without DNA. Per the germline V gene, CDR1 is MNHEY and CDR2 is SVGEGT. The CDR3 is 14 residues long. This CDR3 reads CASSSRVEGNIQYF.

The gene calls are TRBV19 and TRBJ1-4; the TCRdb call, TRBD1, lacks DNA for checking. The CDR3 runs 14 residues. CDR1 is LNHDA, CDR2 SQIVND, per germline (reference sequence). CDR3 region: CASTSGRTNEKLFF.

CDR3 sequence: CASSYWSEDTEAFF. The V and J genes are TRBV6-2 or TRBV6-3 and TRBJ1-1. This CDR3 comprises 14 residues. Per the germline V gene, CDR1 is MNHEY and CDR2 is SVGEGT.

The V and J genes are TRBV24-1 and TRBJ2-1. The CDR3 has 12 residues. Germline CDR1 reads KGHDR; CDR2 reads SFDVKD. This chain's CDR3 is CATSETGNEQFF.

The genes are TRBV20-1 and TRBJ2-3; TCRdb's D call, TRBD2, is unchecked because there is no DNA. CDR1 and CDR2 from the germline V gene are DFQATT and SNEGSKA (reference sequence). The CDR3 sequence is 15 residues long. CDR3 sequence reads: CSASGLAGSPDTQYF.

This sequence joins TRBV30 and TRBJ1-1; TCRdb's D call of TRBD1 is untestable without DNA. CDR3 length: 13 residues. Germline V gene data show CDR1 as GTSNPN and CDR2 as SVGIG (reference sequence). CDR3 loop: CALERGGTQPAFF.

The chain employs TRBV4-1 and TRBJ2-1. The germline CDR1 and CDR2 sequences are MGHRA and YSYEKL. The CDR3 loop spans 17 amino acids. CDR3 protein: CASSQDQSGSSYNEQFF.

The chain uses TRBV21-1 and TRBJ2-7; TCRdb lists TRBD2, though no DNA is available to test this call. TRBV21-1 corresponds to a pseudogene. The CDR3 totals 16 residues. The CDR3 loop reads CASSTNSGRASGEQYF.

This chain uses TRBV5-1 with TRBJ2-7; the D gene TCRdb calls, TRBD1, cannot be checked with no DNA. Germline V gene data show CDR1 as SGHRS and CDR2 as YFSETQ. The CDR3 runs 14 residues. CDR3 sequence reads: CASSPRTATYEQYF.

The rearrangement uses TRBV7-9 and TRBJ2-7; TCRdb calls TRBD1, which cannot be checked without DNA. The CDR3 contains 14 residues. Germline V gene sequence: CDR1 SEHNR, CDR2 FQNEAQ (reference sequence). Here the CDR3 reads CASSLDLGPDEQYF.